This T cell receptor (beta chain) was identified during a study of cytomegalovirus exposure and HLA in healthy donors. Study-wide background: The roughly 670 first-cohort repertoires and the roughly 120 validation repertoires shared the same platform, a later analysis reported. Study-wide points: It was reportedly the case that the classifier diagnosed cytomegalovirus status with high specificity and sensitivity. The TCR clusters that emerged in the first cohort tended, a later analysis found, to co-occur in the 120 or so validation repertoires.

In this sample, this clone turned up once. Its antigen is currently unknown. These donors were members of the roughly 120-subject validation cohort, a group separate from the roughly 670-subject first cohort. Trimming left V 0 bases short and J 2 bases short, with 22 bases between. The CDR3 contains 20 residues. Germline assignment: CDR1 LNHNV and CDR2 YYDKDF (reference sequence). Produced via immunoSEQ multiplex PCR; TCRdb's table is partial and in-frame only. The data show tens of thousands of clones, over 75% seen once. The receptor was derived from a man aged 18 to 30 in good health and CMV-seronegative. The J gene is TRBJ2-2, the V gene TRBV15; TRBD1 might be the D (5 bases). The specimen sequenced was PBMCs. CDR3 sequence (DNA): TGTGCCACCAGCAGAGAGGGTCGACAGACTTCACCTATAAACACCGGGGAGCTGTTTTTT. Amino acids: CATSREGRQTSPINTGELFF.